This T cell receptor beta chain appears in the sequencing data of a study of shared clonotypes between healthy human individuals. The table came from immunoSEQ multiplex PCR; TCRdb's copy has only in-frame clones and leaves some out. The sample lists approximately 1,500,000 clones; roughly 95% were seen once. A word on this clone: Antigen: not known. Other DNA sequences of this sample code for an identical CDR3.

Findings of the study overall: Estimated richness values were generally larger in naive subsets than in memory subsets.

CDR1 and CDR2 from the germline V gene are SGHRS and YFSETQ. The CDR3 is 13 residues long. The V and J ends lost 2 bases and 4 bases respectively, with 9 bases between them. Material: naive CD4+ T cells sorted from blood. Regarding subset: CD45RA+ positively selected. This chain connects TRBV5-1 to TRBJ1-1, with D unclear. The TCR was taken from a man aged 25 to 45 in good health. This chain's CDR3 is CASSLTGVTEAFF. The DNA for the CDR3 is TGCGCCAGCAGCTTAACGGGTGTCACTGAAGCTTTCTTT.